The clone carrying this TCR beta chain is a singleton in its sample. Its ends do not fully match the called genes, so a read error is possible. These data are taken from a study of blood T cell repertoires in COVID-19. For the study at large: Italy, Spain and the United States were the sources of the convalescent and acute COVID-19 samples. Nucleic acid was either cDNA or gDNA, and it came from T cells, B-cell-depleted T cells, or PBMCs.

The CDR3 sequence is 12 residues long. Germline loops: CDR1 PRHDT, CDR2 FYEKMQ (reference sequence). TCRdb's table, derived via immunoSEQ multiplex PCR, lists solely in-frame clones and lacks some. The table shows over 450,000 clones, with about 88% occurring only once. This TCR came from a woman aged 45-59 years with COVID-19, enrolled during active disease. V and J are TRBV13 and TRBJ2-7, with 8 bases identical to TRBD1. Sequencing input: peripheral blood. The CDR3 DNA is TGTGCCAGCAGCCAGGGAACGGGACAGGCCTTCTTC. Encoded protein: CASSQGTGQAFF.